This T cell receptor (beta chain) is from a study of T cell responses to AZD1222 COVID-19 vaccine. Overall study results and limits: Clonal diversity was possibly underestimated; the donors were predominantly white British and more often female.

This clone has a single count. Antigen specificity is unknown. The repertoire was sequenced with immunoSEQ multiplex PCR; TCRdb's copy has only in-frame clones and lacks some. The sample holds 130,000 or so clones, over 75% seen once. The source of this sequence is an adult in good health. Sequenced here: peripheral blood, sampled on day 0 of AZD1222 vaccination.

The CDR3 here is CASSTPGAEQFF. The DNA for the CDR3 is TGTGCCAGCAGCACCCCGGGAGCTGAGCAGTTCTTC. V gene TRBV6-6 combines with J gene TRBJ2-1; weak D call: TRBD2 (6 bases). Trimming stripped 6 bases from V and 9 bases from J, with 12 bases between. The germline V gene has CDR1 MNHNY and CDR2 SVGAGI (reference sequence). There are 12 residues in the CDR3.